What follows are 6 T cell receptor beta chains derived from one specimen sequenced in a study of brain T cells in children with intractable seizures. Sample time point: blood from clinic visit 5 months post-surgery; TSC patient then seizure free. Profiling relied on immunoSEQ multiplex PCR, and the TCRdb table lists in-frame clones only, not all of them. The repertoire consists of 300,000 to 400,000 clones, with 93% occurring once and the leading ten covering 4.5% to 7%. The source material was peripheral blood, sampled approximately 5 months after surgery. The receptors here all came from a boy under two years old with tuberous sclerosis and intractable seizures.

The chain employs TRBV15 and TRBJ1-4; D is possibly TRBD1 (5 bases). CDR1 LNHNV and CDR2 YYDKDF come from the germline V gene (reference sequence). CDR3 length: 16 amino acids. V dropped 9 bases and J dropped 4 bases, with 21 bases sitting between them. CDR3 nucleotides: TGTGCCACAGAGCCCGATTCCGGGACGGGTAATGAAAAACTGTTTTTT. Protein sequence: CATEPDSGTGNEKLFF.

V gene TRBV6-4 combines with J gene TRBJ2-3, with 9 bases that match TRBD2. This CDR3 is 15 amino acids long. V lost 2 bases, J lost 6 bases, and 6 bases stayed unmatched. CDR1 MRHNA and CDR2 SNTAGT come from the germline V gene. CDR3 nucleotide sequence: TGTGCCAGCAGTGACGATGCGGGGGGGCTGGATACGCAGTATTTT. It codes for CASSDDAGGLDTQYF.

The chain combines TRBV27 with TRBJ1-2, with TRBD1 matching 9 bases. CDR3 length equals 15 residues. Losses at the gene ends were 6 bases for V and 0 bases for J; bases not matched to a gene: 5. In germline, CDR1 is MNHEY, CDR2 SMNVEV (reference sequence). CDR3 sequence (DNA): TGTGCCAGCAGCCCGACAGGGGGTACTAACTATGGCTACACCTTC. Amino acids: CASSPTGGTNYGYTF.

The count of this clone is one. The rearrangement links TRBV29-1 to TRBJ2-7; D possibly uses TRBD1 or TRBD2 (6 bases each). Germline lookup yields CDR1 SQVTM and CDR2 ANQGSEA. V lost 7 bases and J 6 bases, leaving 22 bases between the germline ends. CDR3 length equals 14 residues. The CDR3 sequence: CSGGAGPPYGEQYF. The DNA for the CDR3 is TGCAGCGGGGGGGCCGGTCCCCCCTACGGCGAGCAGTACTTC.

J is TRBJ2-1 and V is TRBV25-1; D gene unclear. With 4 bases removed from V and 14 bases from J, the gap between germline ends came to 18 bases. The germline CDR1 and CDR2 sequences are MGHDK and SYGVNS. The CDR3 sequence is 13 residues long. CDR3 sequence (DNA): TGTGCCAGCAGTGCCTCCACGGCCCTGGGGAAGTTCTTC. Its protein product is CASSASTALGKFF.

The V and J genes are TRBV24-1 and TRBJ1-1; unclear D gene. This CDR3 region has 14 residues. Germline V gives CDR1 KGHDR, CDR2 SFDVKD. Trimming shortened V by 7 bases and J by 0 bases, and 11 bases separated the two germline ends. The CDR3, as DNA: TGTGCCACCAGCCAGACTCTATTGAACACTGAAGCTTTCTTT. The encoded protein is CATSQTLLNTEAFF.